These T cell receptor beta chains were read from a single sample in a study of blood T cell repertoires in COVID-19. Profiling relied on immunoSEQ multiplex PCR, and the TCRdb table lists in-frame clones only, not all of them. The table has roughly 380,000 clones, about 80% seen once. Sequenced material: peripheral blood. The receptors come from a human donor with acute or convalescent COVID-19. The donor label of this sample is uncertain. Both conserved end residues are part of each CDR3. The D gene is left open where the match is weak. Part of the rows lack a size; the others show once, few, many or a class for expanded clones.

size,D,J,V,CDR3,DNA
.,TRBD1,TRBJ1-2,TRBV2,CASSEWTGVNGYTF,TGTGCCAGCAGTGAGTGGACAGGGGTGAACGGCTACACCTTC
.,TRBD2,TRBJ2-2,TRBV5-5,CASSAIAGRTGELFF,TGTGCCAGCAGCGCTATAGCGGGGAGAACCGGGGAGCTGTTTTTT
.,.,TRBJ1-5,TRBV5-4,CASTFGPPTGDQPQHF,TGTGCCAGCACCTTTGGCCCACCGACGGGGGATCAGCCCCAGCATTTT
.,.,TRBJ1-2,TRBV6-5,CASSPGGDNYGYTF,TGTGCCAGCAGTCCGGGGGGCGATAACTATGGCTACACCTTC
.,TRBD1,TRBJ1-1,TRBV18,CASSLTGGALGAFF,TGTGCCAGCTCACTAACAGGGGGCGCGTTGGGAGCTTTCTTT
.,TRBD1,TRBJ1-2,TRBV7-2,CASSLQGQDYGYTF,TGTGCCAGCAGCCTACAGGGGCAAGACTATGGCTACACCTTC
few,.,TRBJ1-1,TRBV30,CAWSSYLGAHTEAFF,TGTGCCTGGAGTTCCTATTTGGGAGCTCACACTGAAGCTTTCTTT
.,.,TRBJ2-1,TRBV18,CASSPTSSGGNEQFF,TGTGCCAGCTCACCGACATCTTCCGGTGGCAATGAGCAGTTCTTC
.,.,TRBJ2-5,TRBV11-2,CASSSRQIPGTQYF,TGTGCCAGCAGCTCACGACAGATTCCAGGGACCCAGTACTTC
.,.,TRBJ2-5,TRBV5-4,CASSLGPSIETQYF,TGTGCCAGCAGCTTGGGCCCCAGTATAGAGACCCAGTACTTC
once,.,TRBJ1-1,TRBV29-1,CSVGAGTLNTEAFF,TGCAGCGTTGGGGCCGGGACATTGAACACTGAAGCTTTCTTT
few,.,TRBJ1-2,TRBV20-1,CSASGGYGYTF,TGCAGTGCTAGTGGCGGCTATGGCTACACCTTC
.,TRBD1,TRBJ1-1,TRBV3-1/TRBV3-2,CASSQSKGRGDTEAFF,TGTGCCAGCAGCCAGTCGAAAGGCAGGGGGGACACTGAAGCTTTCTTT
few,TRBD2,TRBJ2-7,TRBV5-1,CASSLVPSGASYEQYF,TGCGCCAGCAGCTTGGTGCCTAGCGGGGCCTCCTACGAGCAGTACTTC
.,.,TRBJ2-1,TRBV6-1,CASSVRRYFSGGNEQFF,TGTGCCAGCAGTGTCCGCCGTTACTTTTCAGGGGGGAATGAGCAGTTCTTC
few,.,TRBJ1-3,TRBV27,CASSLRGGAGNTIYF,TGTGCCAGCAGTCTCCGGGGAGGGGCTGGAAACACCATATATTTT
few,.,TRBJ1-1,TRBV7-9,CASSLVLGRTEAFF,TGTGCCAGCAGCTTGGTTCTGGGCCGCACTGAAGCTTTCTTT
.,.,TRBJ2-3,TRBV19,CASRQASLTDTQYF,TGTGCCAGTCGTCAGGCCTCTCTCACAGATACGCAGTATTTT
.,.,TRBJ1-3,TRBV18,CASSPGRGDGNTIYF,TGTGCCAGCTCACCGGGCAGGGGTGACGGAAACACCATATATTTT
.,.,TRBJ1-3,TRBV5-1,CASSRALRDTISGNTIYF,TGCGCCAGCAGCAGAGCGCTCCGGGACACCATCTCTGGAAACACCATATATTTT
few,.,TRBJ1-1,TRBV18,CASSLSMGTRNTEAFF,TGTGCCAGCTCACTTTCGATGGGGACACGGAACACTGAAGCTTTCTTT
few,.,TRBJ2-3,TRBV7-9,CASSFLASDTQYF,TGTGCCAGCAGCTTTCTAGCGTCGGATACGCAGTATTTT
.,.,TRBJ2-5,TRBV18,CASSPRTKLETQYF,TGTGCCAGCTCACCCAGGACTAAACTGGAGACCCAGTACTTC
.,.,TRBJ1-2,TRBV10-2,CASSVGGYYGYTF,TGCGCCAGCAGTGTGGGGGGATACTATGGCTACACCTTC
.,.,TRBJ2-1,TRBV3-1/TRBV3-2,CASSQSGARGEQFF,TGTGCCAGCAGCCAATCAGGGGCGAGGGGTGAGCAGTTCTTC
.,.,TRBJ1-2,TRBV18,CASSPEGSNYGYTF,TGTGCCAGCTCACCTGAGGGTTCTAACTATGGCTACACCTTC
once,.,TRBJ2-1,TRBV6-5,CASNRQNYNEQFF,TGTGCCAGCAACAGACAGAACTACAATGAGCAGTTCTTC
once,TRBD2,TRBJ2-7,TRBV4-2,CASSQTSESYEQYF,TGTGCCAGCAGCCAAACTAGCGAATCCTACGAGCAGTACTTC
.,.,TRBJ2-6,TRBV18,CASSPGKLGKGSSGANVLTF,TGTGCCAGCTCACCAGGTAAGTTGGGGAAAGGGAGCTCTGGGGCCAACGTCCTGACTTTC
few,TRBD1,TRBJ1-2,TRBV5-4,CASSATGGSGYTF,TGTGCCAGCAGCGCAACAGGGGGCTCAGGCTACACCTTC
few,TRBD1,TRBJ2-7,TRBV12-5,CASGLATGVGEQYF,TGTGCTAGTGGTTTGGCGACAGGGGTCGGCGAGCAGTACTTC
.,.,TRBJ1-4,TRBV7-9,CASSPQTATNEKLFF,TGTGCCAGCAGCCCCCAGACAGCAACTAATGAAAAACTGTTTTTT
.,TRBD1,TRBJ1-1,TRBV18,CASSTGTGAMNTEAFF,TGTGCCAGCTCAACCGGGACAGGCGCAATGAACACTGAAGCTTTCTTT
.,.,TRBJ2-3,TRBV19,CASSLGPTGADTQYF,TGTGCCAGTAGTCTGGGCCCCACGGGGGCAGATACGCAGTATTTT
.,TRBD1,TRBJ2-1,TRBV5-5,CASSSGQDFSYNEQFF,TGTGCCAGCAGCTCGGGACAGGACTTCTCCTACAATGAGCAGTTCTTC
.,.,TRBJ2-5,TRBV2,CASSVEGGGRRPGETQYF,TGTGCCAGCAGCGTCGAGGGGGGCGGGAGACGCCCCGGAGAGACCCAGTACTTC
.,.,TRBJ1-3,TRBV28,CATTWGGISGNTIYF,TGTGCCACTACATGGGGCGGGATCTCTGGAAACACCATATATTTT